This T cell receptor beta chain was obtained from a study of naive and memory T cell subsets. Study-wide points: Especially in CD8 cells, naive repertoires contained a few larger clonotypes, possibly CD45RA-re-expressing memory cells.

Both TRBC1 and TRBC2 were covered by a beta constant-region primer of two equimolar oligonucleotides. Four rounds of PCR amplified the ligated cDNA using nested alpha and beta constant-region primers plus SP2. Each CDR3 protein gets one entry after TCRdb re-called the UMI-ligation and nested PCR reads with MiXCR. The data contain approximately 140,000 distinct CDR3 sequences, 15% to 25% of them singletons. Turning to this clonotype: Antigen specificity is unknown.

CDR3 length equals 14 residues. Germline CDR1 reads SEHNR; CDR2 reads FQNEAQ (reference sequence). Trimming shortened V by 5 bases and J by 1 base, and 11 bases separated the two germline ends. This sequence originates from a human donor in good health. This chain connects TRBV7-9 to TRBJ2-5; a possible D gene is TRBD1 (6 bases). The source material was naive CD8+ T cells from blood. This chain's CDR3 is CASSPEGVQETQYF. Written as DNA, the CDR3 is TGTGCCAGCAGCCCTGAGGGGGTCCAAGAGACCCAGTACTTC.